This T cell receptor beta chain was obtained from a study of cytomegalovirus exposure and HLA in healthy donors (dated by TCRdb to the late 2010s). With respect to the entire study: According to a later analysis, one platform produced both the roughly 120 validation repertoires and the 670 or so repertoires of the first cohort. A separate validation cohort of over 95 different subjects was used in addition to the roughly 700-subject first cohort. To predict cytomegalovirus infection status, the study brought together high-throughput TCR immunosequencing, statistical association of individual TCRs with disease status, and machine learning. The study aimed to test whether cataloging public T cell receptors could reveal signatures of past pathogen exposure. Points the paper makes about the study in general: In the study, approximately 160 TCR beta chains were listed as associated with cytomegalovirus. While some public TCRs were present in many individuals, most TCR sequences turned up only very rarely across donors. The authors suggested that the approach could potentially be extended to other disease states and immunological phenotypes. In vitro tests confirmed that three of the cytomegalovirus-associated TCR beta chains recognize cytomegalovirus antigens. A later analysis lacked HLA typing for the validation cohort, so it scored co-occurrence in that cohort across all 120 or so repertoires. The classifier was reported to diagnose cytomegalovirus status with high specificity and sensitivity in both the original and validation cohorts. Subsequent analysis determined that TCRs grouped into clusters in the first cohort also showed a tendency toward co-occurrence across the 120 or so validation repertoires, and about 93% of cluster scores exceeded 0.

V is shortened by 6 bases, J by 5 bases, and the region joining them spans 17 bases. As encoded in the germline V gene, CDR1 is MDHEN while CDR2 is SYDVKM. Measured from the cysteine to the phenylalanine, the CDR3 is 14 residues long. Kept here is only the CDR3 DNA, which spans 42 bases and is read in frame from base 1. Donors formed part of the validation cohort, which comprised 120 subjects and was distinct from the first cohort of under 750 subjects. The library was made by the immunoSEQ multiplex PCR assay. The authors' pipeline ran thus. A statistical classification framework was developed to diagnose cytomegalovirus status using the catalog of TCR beta chain sequences. TCRdb holds this immuneACCESS table with in-frame rearrangements only. Some clones are missing; in checked studies, unresolved V genes explain under half, and the rest has no known cause. The V and J calls and clone size are taken from that table; D and trimming were inferred from the DNA. The sample includes about 330,000 clones, with roughly 85% observed a single time. About 0.8% of the sample rests with the top ten.

To note about this clone: Its antigen is still unknown. No clone much larger than this one lies a single base away; base qualities are absent.

Sequenced: PBMCs. Recombination joined TRBV28 with TRBJ2-7; the D segment could be TRBD1, given 6 matching bases. This receptor was obtained from a woman between 18 and 30 years old in good health and CMV-seronegative. Here is the DNA: TGTGCCAGCAGACCTGGACAGTTGGGCGACGAGCAGTACTTC. The translation is CASRPGQLGDEQYF.